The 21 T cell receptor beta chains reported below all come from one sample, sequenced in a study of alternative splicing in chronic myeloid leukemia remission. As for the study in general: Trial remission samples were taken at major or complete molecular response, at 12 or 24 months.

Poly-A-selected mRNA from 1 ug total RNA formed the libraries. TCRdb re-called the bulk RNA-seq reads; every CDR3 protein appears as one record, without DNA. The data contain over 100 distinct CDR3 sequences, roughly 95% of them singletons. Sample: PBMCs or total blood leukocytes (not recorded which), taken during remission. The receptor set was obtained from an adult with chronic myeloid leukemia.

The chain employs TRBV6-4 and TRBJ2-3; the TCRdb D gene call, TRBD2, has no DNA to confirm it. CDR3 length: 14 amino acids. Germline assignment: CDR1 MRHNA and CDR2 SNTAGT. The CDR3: CASSERGSTDTQYF.

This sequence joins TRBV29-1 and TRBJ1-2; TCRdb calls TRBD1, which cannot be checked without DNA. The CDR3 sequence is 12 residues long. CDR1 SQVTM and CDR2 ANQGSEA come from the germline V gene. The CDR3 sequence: CSVDLRGHGYTF. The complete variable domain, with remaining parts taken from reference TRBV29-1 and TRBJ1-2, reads SAVISQKPSRDICQRGTSLTIQCQVDSQVTMMFWYRQQPGQSLTLIATANQGSEATYESGFVIDKFPISRPNLTFSTLTVSNMSPEDSSIYLCSVDLRGHGYTFGSGTRLTVV.

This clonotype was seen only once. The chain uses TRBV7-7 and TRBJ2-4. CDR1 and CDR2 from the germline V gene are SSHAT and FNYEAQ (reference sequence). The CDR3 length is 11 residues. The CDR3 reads CAPSRGYIQYF.

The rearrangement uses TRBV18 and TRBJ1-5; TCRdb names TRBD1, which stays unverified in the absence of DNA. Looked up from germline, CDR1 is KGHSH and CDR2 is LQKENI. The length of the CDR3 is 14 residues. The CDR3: CASSLGQGNQPQHF.

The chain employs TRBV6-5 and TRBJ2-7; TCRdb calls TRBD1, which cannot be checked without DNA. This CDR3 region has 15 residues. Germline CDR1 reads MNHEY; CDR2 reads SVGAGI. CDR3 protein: CASSSTGQGNREQYF.

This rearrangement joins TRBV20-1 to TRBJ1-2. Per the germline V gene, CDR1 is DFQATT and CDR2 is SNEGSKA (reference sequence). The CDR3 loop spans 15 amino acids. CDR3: CSASARQGSNYGYTF.

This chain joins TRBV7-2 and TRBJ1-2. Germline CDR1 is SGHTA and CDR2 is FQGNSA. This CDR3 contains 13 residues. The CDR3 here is CASSLGVEYGYTF.

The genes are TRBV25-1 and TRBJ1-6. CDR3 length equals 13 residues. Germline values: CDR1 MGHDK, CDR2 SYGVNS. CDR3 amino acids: CASSEGTNSPLHF.

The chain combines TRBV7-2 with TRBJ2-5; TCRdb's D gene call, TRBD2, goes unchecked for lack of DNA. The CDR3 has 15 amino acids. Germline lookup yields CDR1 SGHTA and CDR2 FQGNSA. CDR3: CASSLRGGPGETQYF.

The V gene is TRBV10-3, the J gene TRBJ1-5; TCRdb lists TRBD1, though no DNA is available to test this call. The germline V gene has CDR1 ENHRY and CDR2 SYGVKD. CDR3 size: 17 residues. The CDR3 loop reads CAISDQKDRGKNQPQHF.

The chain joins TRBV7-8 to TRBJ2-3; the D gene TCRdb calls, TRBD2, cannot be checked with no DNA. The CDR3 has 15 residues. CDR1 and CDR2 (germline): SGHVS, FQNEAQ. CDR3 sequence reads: CASTQGGGGTDTQYF. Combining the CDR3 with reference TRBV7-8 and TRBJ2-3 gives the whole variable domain GAGVSQSPRYKVAKRGQDVALRCDPISGHVSLFWYQQALGQGPEFLTYFQNEAQLDKSGLPSDRFFAERPEGSVSTLKIQRTQQEDSAVYLCASTQGGGGTDTQYFGPGTRLTVL.

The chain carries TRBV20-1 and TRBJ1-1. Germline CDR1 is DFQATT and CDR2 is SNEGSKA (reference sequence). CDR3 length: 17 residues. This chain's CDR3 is CSARAPISTGTNTEAFF.

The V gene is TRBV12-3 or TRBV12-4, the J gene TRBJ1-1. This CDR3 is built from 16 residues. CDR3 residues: CASSKGLGQGGPEAFF.

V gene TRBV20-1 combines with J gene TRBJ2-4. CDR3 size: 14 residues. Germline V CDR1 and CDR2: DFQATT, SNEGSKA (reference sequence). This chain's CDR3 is CSARVSIAKNIQYF.

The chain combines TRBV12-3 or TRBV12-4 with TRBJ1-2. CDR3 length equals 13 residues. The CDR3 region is CASSFGVNYGYTF.

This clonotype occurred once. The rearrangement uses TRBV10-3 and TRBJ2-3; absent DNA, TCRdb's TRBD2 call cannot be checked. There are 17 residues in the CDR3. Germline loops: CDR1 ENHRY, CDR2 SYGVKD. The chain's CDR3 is CAISETVAGGLTDTQYF.

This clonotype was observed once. The CDR3 here is CSNRIRTVHTDTQYF. V and J are TRBV29-1 and TRBJ2-3. Germline CDR1 is SQVTM and CDR2 is ANQGSEA. This CDR3 is 15 amino acids long.

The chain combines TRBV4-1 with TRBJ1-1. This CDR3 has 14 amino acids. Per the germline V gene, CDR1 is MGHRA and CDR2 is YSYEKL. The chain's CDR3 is CASSQYYGNTEAFF.

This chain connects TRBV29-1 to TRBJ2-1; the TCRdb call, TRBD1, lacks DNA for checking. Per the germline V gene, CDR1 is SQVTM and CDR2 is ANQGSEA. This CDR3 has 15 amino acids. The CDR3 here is CSVGGPGGTNNEQFF.

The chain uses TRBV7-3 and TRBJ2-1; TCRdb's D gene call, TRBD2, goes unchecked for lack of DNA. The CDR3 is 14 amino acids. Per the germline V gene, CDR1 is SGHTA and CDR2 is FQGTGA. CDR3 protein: CASSLSAGNNEQFF.

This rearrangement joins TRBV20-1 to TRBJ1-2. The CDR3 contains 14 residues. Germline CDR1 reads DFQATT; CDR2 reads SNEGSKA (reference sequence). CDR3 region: CSALAGYSNYGYTF.